This TCR beta chain was recovered during a study of blood T cell repertoires in COVID-19. Study overall: Researchers got acute and convalescent COVID-19 samples from the United States, Italy and Spain. PBMCs, B-cell-depleted T cells, or T cells provided the cDNA or gDNA that made up the material.

The germline gives CDR1 MNHNS, CDR2 SASEGT. Trimming cost V 4 bases and J 14 bases, with 18 bases left between them. The CDR3 contains 13 residues. In the original analysis: Amplification of reference gene primers was used by the study to estimate nucleated cell counts. Repertoires were generated with immunoSEQ multiplex PCR, while TCRdb's copy carries only in-frame clones and drops some. V and J calls and clone size are given by that table; D and trimming were obtained from the DNA. The sample lists under 80,000 clones, around 81% occurring once. The chain is built from TRBV6-1 and TRBJ2-1; D gene unclear. The sample consisted of peripheral blood. This clonotype was sampled from a man in his sixties or seventies with acute or convalescent COVID-19. The CDR3 loop is CASSGAPSSSKFF. Here the CDR3 DNA reads TGTGCCAGCAGTGGAGCACCTAGTAGCAGTAAGTTCTTC.